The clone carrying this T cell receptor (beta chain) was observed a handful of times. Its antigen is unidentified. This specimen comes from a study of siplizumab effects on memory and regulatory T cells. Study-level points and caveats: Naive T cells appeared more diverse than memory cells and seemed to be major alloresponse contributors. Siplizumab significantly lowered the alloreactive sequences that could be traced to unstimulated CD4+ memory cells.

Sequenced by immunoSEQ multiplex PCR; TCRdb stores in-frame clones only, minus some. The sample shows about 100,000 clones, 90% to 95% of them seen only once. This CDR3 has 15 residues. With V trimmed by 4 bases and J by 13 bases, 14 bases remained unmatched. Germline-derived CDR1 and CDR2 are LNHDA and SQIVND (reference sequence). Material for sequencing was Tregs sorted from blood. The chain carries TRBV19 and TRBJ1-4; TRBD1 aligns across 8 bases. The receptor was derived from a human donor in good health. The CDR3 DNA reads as TGTGCCAGTAGTACCCCCGGGACAGGACAAATAGGACTGTTTTTT. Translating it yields CASSTPGTGQIGLFF.